The rows below give T cell receptor beta chains drawn from one sample of a study of blood T cell repertoires in COVID-19. Data came from immunoSEQ multiplex PCR; TCRdb stores just in-frame clones and leaves some out. This sample has around 250,000 clones; about nine tenths occur once, and the top ten carry 0.95% to 1.5%. Material for sequencing was PBMCs or T cells enriched from blood (not recorded which). These receptors were obtained from a human donor in a cohort exposed to, infected with or recovered from COVID-19 (not recorded which). The donor label of this sample is uncertain. CDR3s include the opening cysteine and the closing phenylalanine or tryptophan.

CDR3aa	len	v_gene
CAWTRSGATDTQYF	14	TRBV30
CASSSRGQSGNTIYF	15	TRBV7-9
CASSQDRSPGYGYTF	15	TRBV4-1
CASSPTGQLNEKLFF	15	TRBV28
CASSADRIITEAFF	14	TRBV27
CASSESSLLAKNIQYF	16	TRBV25-1
CASTMSNYEQYF	12	TRBV7-9
CASSFSGGNTEAFF	14	TRBV2
CASSLVRTKNIQYF	14	TRBV11-2
CASSQGIEGGVEQFF	15	TRBV3-1/TRBV3-2
CASSLAFERAVDTQYF	16	TRBV7-2
CASSRGGYEQYF	12	TRBV19
CASSLTRGASAGANVLTF	18	TRBV7-9
CASSSADREDTEAFF	15	TRBV7-3
CASSPGGSQRKAFF	14	TRBV18
CASSDSGLAKRDTQYF	16	TRBV3-1/TRBV3-2
CASSPGGNNSPLHF	14	TRBV28
CASSLKPLSGEQYF	14	TRBV28
CASSKTVLRYGYTF	14	TRBV19
CASSSGTGNTEAFF	14	TRBV7-2
CASSLAGNKDEQFF	14	TRBV11-1
CASSLALASEQYF	13	TRBV5-1
CASKGTAHNEQFF	13	TRBV7-2
CASSLESTGLTYGYTF	16	TRBV5-1
CASSIQGAGTEAFF	14	TRBV19
CSVVIGVYGYTF	12	TRBV29-1
CASSLGETYGYTF	13	TRBV7-8
CASMESSLNEKLFF	14	TRBV19
CASSPEYRGRGETQYF	16	TRBV7-8
CASTRQTGGGYGYTF	15	TRBV6-5
CASSATGGAYYGYTF	15	TRBV9
CASSLEGPYTGELFF	15	TRBV5-1
CASSPFSGFNEQFF	14	TRBV9
CASSDYRGEENTIYF	15	TRBV9
CASRSGVEAFF	11	TRBV6-5
CASSPGAGGADNEQFF	16	TRBV5-4
CASSYGGNYGYTF	13	TRBV6-5
CASIPGIGYGELFF	14	TRBV19
CASRAGGGVAGELFF	15	TRBV5-4
CSVQAGGNSNYGYTF	15	TRBV29-1
CASSAEQGPSYEQYF	15	TRBV9
CATGGGPSGNTIYF	14	TRBV24-1
CASSFTSVTANYGYTF	16	TRBV5-1
CASSEGTLQETQYF	14	TRBV10-1
CASSATGVEQYF	12	TRBV9